Included here is one T cell receptor (beta chain) sequence, with context. Its specificity is unknown. These data come from a study of cytomegalovirus exposure and HLA in healthy donors. Profiled with immunoSEQ multiplex PCR; TCRdb holds only in-frame clones, not every one. The sample has approximately 130,000 clones, more than 70% seen once; the top ten hold about 2%. The validation cohort, a group of 90 to 150 subjects, included the donors and was separate from the roughly 720-subject first cohort. The V end was cut by 2 bases, the J end by 2 bases, with 10 bases between. CDR3 size: 14 residues. CDR1 and CDR2 from the germline V gene are ENHRY and SYGVKD. Study-wide results and caveats: There were around 160 TCR beta chains listed as cytomegalovirus-associated. The tendency of first-cohort TCR clusters to co-occur in the 110 or so validation repertoires emerged from a later analysis.

The rearrangement joins TRBV10-3 to TRBJ2-7; D possibly corresponds to TRBD2 (5 bases). This TCR was sampled from a woman aged 25 to 45 in good health and CMV-seronegative. Sequenced material: PBMCs. The CDR3 sequence: CAISEPSGTYEQYF. DNA of the CDR3: TGTGCCATCAGTGAGCCATCGGGAACCTACGAGCAGTACTTC.